One sample yielded the 17 T cell receptor beta chains listed below, sequenced in a study of blood T cell repertoires in COVID-19. Repertoires were generated with immunoSEQ multiplex PCR, while TCRdb's copy carries only in-frame clones and drops some. The sample has 73,000 or so clones; approximately 82% are singletons. Sequenced sample: peripheral blood. These receptors were obtained from a man aged 50 or older with active COVID-19.

This clone occurred a few times. This chain uses TRBV7-9 with TRBJ1-1; 7 bases fit TRBD1. In germline, CDR1 is SEHNR, CDR2 FQNEAQ (reference sequence). This CDR3 has 13 residues. J was trimmed by 5 bases and V by 5 bases; bases with no gene match: 5. The CDR3 is CASSVTGWTEAFF. Written as DNA, the CDR3 is TGTGCCAGCAGCGTGACAGGGTGGACTGAAGCTTTCTTT.

This chain connects TRBV4-1 to TRBJ1-5; maybe TRBD1 (5 bases). The CDR3 consists of 15 residues. CDR1 is MGHRA, CDR2 YSYEKL, per germline. Trimming stripped 1 base from V and 4 bases from J, with 11 bases between. The CDR3 loop reads CASSQGVGGNQPQHF. The CDR3 DNA sequence: TGCGCCAGCAGCCAAGGGGTCGGGGGAAATCAGCCCCAGCATTTT.

The J gene is TRBJ2-7, the V gene TRBV15; a weak D match, TRBD2 (7 bases). This CDR3 region has 16 residues. Germline assignment: CDR1 LNHNV and CDR2 YYDKDF (reference sequence). Trimming left V 0 bases short and J 1 base short, with 13 bases between. In nucleotides, the CDR3 is TGTGCCACCAGCAGAGATTGGGGGGGCTATTCCTACGAGCAGTACTTC. Its translation is CATSRDWGGYSYEQYF.

In DNA form, the CDR3 reads TGTGCCAGCAGCCAAGAGGGGGGAAGTGTAGTTGCCAAAAACATTCAGTACTTC. Translating it yields CASSQEGGSVVAKNIQYF. The rearrangement joins TRBV4-2 to TRBJ2-4; weak D call: TRBD2 (6 bases). V was cut by 0 bases and J by 1 base, with 16 bases left in between. The CDR3 extends over 18 amino acids. Germline V gene data show CDR1 as LGHNA and CDR2 as YNFKEQ.

The chain joins TRBV30 to TRBJ2-7; the D is unclear. Trimming shortened V by 5 bases and J by 0 bases, and 11 bases separated the two germline ends. The CDR3 extends over 13 amino acids. CDR1 is GTSNPN, CDR2 SVGIG, per germline (reference sequence). CDR3: CAWARGNSYEQYF. DNA of the CDR3: TGTGCCTGGGCTCGCGGAAACTCCTACGAGCAGTACTTC.

CDR3 nucleotides: TGCGCCAGCAGACTATACCCTAGCGGACGATCGTCCGGGGAGCTGTTTTTT. It is translated as CASRLYPSGRSSGELFF. The chain links TRBV4-1 to TRBJ2-2, with 7 bases lining up with TRBD2. Germline values: CDR1 MGHRA, CDR2 YSYEKL. The V and J ends lost 6 bases and 6 bases, in that order; junction bases with no gene match: 16. The CDR3 covers 17 residues.

This clone has a handful of counts. The chain is built from TRBV3-1 (or the pseudogene TRBV3-2) and TRBJ2-7; a possible D gene is TRBD1 (5 bases). From germline, CDR1 is LGHDT and CDR2 YNNKEL (reference sequence). V lost 4 bases and J lost 6, with 10 bases in between. The length of the CDR3 is 12 residues. CDR3 protein: CASSPLQGEQYF. CDR3 bases: TGTGCCAGCAGCCCCCTGCAGGGCGAGCAGTACTTC.

The chain carries TRBV6-5 and TRBJ2-4; D is ambiguous. Germline CDR1 MNHEY, CDR2 SVGAGI. CDR3 length: 15 amino acids. The V end was cut by 6 bases, the J end by 0 bases, with 12 bases between. Written as DNA, the CDR3 is TGTGCCAGCAGAACCTACTACGGAGCCAAAAACATTCAGTACTTC. It encodes CASRTYYGAKNIQYF.

The gene calls are TRBV7-8 and TRBJ2-7; D is possibly TRBD1 (9 bases). CDR1 is SGHVS, CDR2 FQNEAQ, per germline. The V gene lost 0 bases and the J gene lost 3 bases, with 15 bases spanning the gap. The CDR3 sequence is 16 residues long. CDR3 nucleotides: TGTGCCAGCAGCTTAGCGGCGGGGGGACAGGGCTACGAGCAGTACTTC. Encoded protein: CASSLAAGGQGYEQYF.

The genes are TRBV11-1 and TRBJ2-2; D is unresolved. Trimming removed 2 bases at V and 7 bases at J, with 11 bases between. The CDR3 runs 14 residues. Per the germline V gene, CDR1 is SGHAT and CDR2 is FQDESV (reference sequence). CDR3: CASSLLLQNGELFF. In DNA, the CDR3 is TGTGCCAGCAGCTTATTATTACAGAACGGGGAGCTGTTTTTT.

The chain is built from TRBV10-3 and TRBJ2-3, with unresolved D. V lost 0 bases and J 6 bases, leaving 10 bases between the germline ends. Germline V gene data show CDR1 as ENHRY and CDR2 as SYGVKD. The CDR3 covers 14 residues. The CDR3, as DNA: TGTGCCATCAGTGAGTCTTTAGCTACGGATACGCAGTATTTT. Amino acids: CAISESLATDTQYF.

This chain links TRBV5-1 with TRBJ2-2, with a tentative D call TRBD1 (6 bases). Trimming shortened V by 3 bases and J by 5 bases, and 14 bases separated the two germline ends. The germline gives CDR1 SGHRS, CDR2 YFSETQ. CDR3 length equals 15 residues. CDR3 DNA: TGCGCCAGCAGCTCCGGGACAATCAAGACCGGGGAGCTGTTTTTT. Its translation: CASSSGTIKTGELFF. The whole variable domain, filled in from reference TRBV5-1 and TRBJ2-2, reads KAGVTQTPRYLIKTRGQQVTLSCSPISGHRSVSWYQQTPGQGLQFLFEYFSETQRNKGNFPGRFSGRQFSNSRSEMNVSTLELGDSALYLCASSSGTIKTGELFFGEGSRLTVL.

This chain uses TRBV7-9 with TRBJ2-2, with D perhaps TRBD1 (6 bases). V lost 7 bases and J 0 bases, leaving 9 bases between the germline ends. CDR3 length: 14 amino acids. In germline, CDR1 is SEHNR, CDR2 FQNEAQ (reference sequence). The CDR3 DNA reads as TGTGCCAGCACTGGGGGCCCGAACACCGGGGAGCTGTTTTTT. Its translation: CASTGGPNTGELFF.

This chain connects TRBV11-2 to TRBJ2-7; 12 nucleotides match TRBD2. Germline lookup yields CDR1 SGHAT and CDR2 FQNNGV. With V trimmed by 4 bases and J by 0 bases, 10 bases remained unmatched. This CDR3 region has 18 residues. The CDR3 reads CASSSPTSGSPSSYEQYF. Written as DNA, the CDR3 is TGTGCCAGCAGCTCCCCGACTAGCGGGAGCCCCAGCTCCTACGAGCAGTACTTC.

The V gene is TRBV27, the J gene TRBJ2-7, with 7 bases aligning to TRBD2. Germline V CDR1 and CDR2: MNHEY, SMNVEV (reference sequence). The CDR3 totals 15 residues. V gave up 1 base and J gave up 5 bases; unmatched junction bases: 8. The CDR3: CASSLWVAGEHEQYF. CDR3 in DNA: TGTGCCAGCAGTTTATGGGTAGCGGGTGAACACGAGCAGTACTTC.

This clone was found a few times. This rearrangement joins TRBV4-1 to TRBJ2-1, with TRBD2 matching 7 bases. The CDR3 is 18 amino acids. V was pared by 1 base and J by 2 bases, with 11 bases of the junction left unmatched. Germline V gene data show CDR1 as MGHRA and CDR2 as YSYEKL. The chain's CDR3 is CASSQGPAGTTTYNEQFF. The CDR3 region has the DNA TGCGCCAGCAGCCAAGGGCCTGCCGGGACTACTACCTACAATGAGCAGTTCTTC.

J is TRBJ2-1 and V is TRBV20-1; D ambiguous. This CDR3 region has 13 residues. Per the germline V gene, CDR1 is DFQATT and CDR2 is SNEGSKA (reference sequence). Trimming took off 3 bases at V and 1 base at J, with 7 bases between the two ends. The CDR3 loop is CSASGRSYNEQFF. The CDR3, as DNA: TGCAGTGCTAGTGGTCGGTCCTACAATGAGCAGTTCTTC.